Listed here are 10 T cell receptor beta chains from one sample, sequenced in a study of blood T cell repertoires in COVID-19. Sequenced by immunoSEQ multiplex PCR; TCRdb stores in-frame clones only, minus some. The sample has around 110,000 clones; 70% to 85% are singletons. Material: peripheral blood. The receptor source for this set is a man aged 70-80 years with active or convalescent COVID-19.

The chain uses TRBV5-1 and TRBJ2-1; 9 bases agree with TRBD1. The germline gives CDR1 SGHRS, CDR2 YFSETQ. The CDR3 sequence is 17 residues long. V was pared by 4 bases and J by 2 bases, with 10 bases of the junction left unmatched. The CDR3 DNA reads TGCGCCAGCAGCGACCCACAGGGGGCACCTCCCTACAATGAGCAGTTCTTC. Translation gives CASSDPQGAPPYNEQFF.

The chain has TRBV3-1 (or the pseudogene TRBV3-2) and TRBJ2-7, with 9 bases that match TRBD1. The trim removed 3 bases at V and 3 bases at J, leaving 3 bases unmatched. CDR1 and CDR2 (germline): LGHDT, YNNKEL (reference sequence). The CDR3 has 14 residues. CDR3 loop: CASSQGQGLYEQYF. CDR3 bases: TGTGCCAGCAGCCAGGGACAGGGTCTCTACGAGCAGTACTTC.

The chain combines TRBV12-5 with TRBJ1-5, with D perhaps matching TRBD1 (5 bases). The CDR3 runs 14 residues. Trimming shortened V by 1 base and J by 4 bases, and 8 bases separated the two germline ends. In germline, CDR1 is LGHNT, CDR2 FRNRAP. The CDR3: CASGLGDRNQPQHF. Here the CDR3 DNA reads TGTGCTAGTGGTTTGGGAGACAGAAATCAGCCCCAGCATTTT.

The rearrangement uses TRBV7-6 and TRBJ1-4, with TRBD1 identical over 8 bases. The CDR3 length is 15 residues. Germline trimming cut 3 bases from V and 5 bases from J; bases unmatched to any gene: 5. Per the germline V gene, CDR1 is SGHVS and CDR2 is FNYEAQ. The CDR3 DNA is TGTGCCAGCAGCTTGCAGGGGGCGCAGAATGAAAAACTGTTTTTT. This encodes CASSLQGAQNEKLFF. The full variable domain, rest sourced from reference TRBV7-6 and TRBJ1-4, is GAGVSQSPRYKVTKRGQDVALRCDPISGHVSLYWYRQALGQGPEFLTYFNYEAQQDKSGLPNDRFSAERPEGSISTLTIQRTEQRDSAMYRCASSLQGAQNEKLFFGSGTQLSVL.

The count of this clone is one. The rearrangement links TRBV12-3 or TRBV12-4 to TRBJ2-7, with TRBD1 matching over 8 bases. The CDR3 covers 12 residues. Losses at the gene ends were 6 bases for V and 6 bases for J; bases not matched to a gene: 4. The CDR3 loop is CASRQGAGEQYF. CDR3 sequence (DNA): TGTGCCAGCAGGCAGGGGGCCGGCGAGCAGTACTTC.

This rearrangement joins TRBV7-3 to TRBJ2-2; perhaps TRBD2 as D (6 bases). Deletions cut 5 bases from V and 5 bases from J, with 15 bases between. The CDR3 extends over 15 amino acids. Germline V lookup: CDR1 SGHTA, CDR2 FQGTGA. The CDR3 region has the DNA TGTGCCAGCAGCGCCACTAGCAGCGGTACCGGGGAGCTGTTTTTT. Protein product: CASSATSSGTGELFF.

This chain joins TRBV5-1 and TRBJ1-1, with 7 bases identical to TRBD1. Per the germline V gene, CDR1 is SGHRS and CDR2 is YFSETQ. The CDR3 is made up of 13 amino acids. V shed 4 bases and J 4 bases; nucleotides not matched to a gene: 4. In nucleotides, the CDR3 is TGCGCCAGCAGCAGGGGGCTGGGCACTGAAGCTTTCTTT. It codes for CASSRGLGTEAFF. Complete variable domain (other parts from reference TRBV5-1 and TRBJ1-1): KAGVTQTPRYLIKTRGQQVTLSCSPISGHRSVSWYQQTPGQGLQFLFEYFSETQRNKGNFPGRFSGRQFSNSRSEMNVSTLELGDSALYLCASSRGLGTEAFFGQGTRLTVV.

The genes are TRBV4-3 and TRBJ1-6, with D unresolved. The ends were cut back, 0 bases at V and 5 bases at J, with 8 bases in the middle. Germline CDR1 is LGHNA and CDR2 is YSLEER. CDR3 length: 15 amino acids. This chain's CDR3 is CASSQDRQNNSPLHF. The CDR3 DNA is TGCGCCAGCAGCCAAGACCGTCAGAATAATTCACCCCTCCACTTT.

This rearrangement joins TRBV15 to TRBJ2-1; weak D call: TRBD1 (6 bases). In germline, CDR1 is LNHNV, CDR2 YYDKDF (reference sequence). The length of the CDR3 is 15 residues. Trimming left V 1 base short and J 6 bases short, with 13 bases between. The CDR3 sequence is CATSRAGQRSNEQFF. The DNA of the CDR3 is TGTGCCACCAGCAGAGCTGGACAGCGGTCCAATGAGCAGTTCTTC.

This chain connects TRBV10-1 to TRBJ1-5, with D perhaps TRBD1 (5 bases). The V end lost 7 bases, the J end lost 3 bases, and 22 bases lay between the germline ends. This CDR3 has 17 amino acids. The germline V gene encodes CDR1 WNHNN and CDR2 SYGVQD (reference sequence). In DNA form, the CDR3 reads TGCGCCAGCACCAGCGTGTGGGGGGGTCTTAACAATCAGCCCCAGCATTTT. It codes for CASTSVWGGLNNQPQHF.